This T cell receptor beta chain was captured by sequencing in a study of T cells in Graves' hyperthyroidism and ophthalmopathy. Amplified regions were TCR beta CDR3 sequences from RNA transcripts. The HTBI set primed first-round TCR CDR3 RT-PCR. MiXCR, run by TCRdb on the multiplex PCR reads, gives a single entry per CDR3 protein. Among nearly 750,000 distinct CDR3 sequences listed, roughly 32% were seen once. The CDR3 consists of 11 residues. The ends were cut back, 6 bases at V and 12 bases at J, with 12 bases in the middle. The chain is built from TRBV12-3 or TRBV12-4 and TRBJ2-1; D is unclear. Source material: blood. The origin of this receptor is a woman aged 40 to 50 with Graves' hyperthyroidism. The CDR3 nucleotides are TGTGCCAGCAGCCCCGGTCCGGGGCAGTTCTTC. This translates into CASSPGPGQFF.